A selection of T cell receptor beta chains follows, all from one sample in a study of shared clonotypes between healthy human individuals. Some clones are missing from TCRdb's copy, which holds only in-frame ones; the method was immunoSEQ multiplex PCR. The repertoire includes roughly 1,000,000 clones, around 78% of them detected once, and about 0.52% sits in the top ten. Source material: memory CD4+ T cells from PBMCs. The receptors here all came from a man aged 18 to 30 in good health. Some clones in this sample may be carry-over from other donors' samples. Both conserved end residues are part of each CDR3. D genes are given only for firm matches. Not every row has a clone size; where given, it reads once, few, many or a size class.

v_call	d_call	j_call	clone_size	cdr3_nt	cdr3_aa
TRBV25-1	NA	TRBJ1-3	NA	TGTGCCAGCAGTCGAGATGGAAACACCATATATTTT	CASSRDGNTIYF
TRBV7-9	NA	TRBJ2-7	NA	TGTGCCAGCAGCGACTCCGAGCAGTACTTC	CASSDSEQYF
TRBV5-1	NA	TRBJ2-5	NA	TGCGCCAGCAGCGGGACACCAAAAGAGACCCAGTACTTC	CASSGTPKETQYF
TRBV11-2	NA	TRBJ1-1	NA	TGTGCCAGCAGCCCGGGCAGGAACACTGAAGCTTTCTTT	CASSPGRNTEAFF
TRBV6-4	NA	TRBJ2-3	NA	TGTGCCAGCAGTGACTCGGGACGGAAAGATACGCAGTATTTT	CASSDSGRKDTQYF
TRBV5-1	TRBD2	TRBJ2-3	NA	TGCGCCAGCAGCCCGGGACTAGCGGTTCCCACAGATACGCAGTATTTT	CASSPGLAVPTDTQYF
TRBV2	TRBD2	TRBJ2-2	NA	TGTGCCAGCAGTGGAACTAGCGGCCCCACCGGGGAGCTGTTTTTT	CASSGTSGPTGELFF
TRBV18	NA	TRBJ2-1	NA	TGTGCCAGCTCACCAAAGGCCCCGAGCAATGAGCAGTTCTTC	CASSPKAPSNEQFF
TRBV28	TRBD1	TRBJ2-6	NA	TGTGCCAGCAGTCCTACAGGGGTTGGGGCCAACGTCCTGACTTTC	CASSPTGVGANVLTF
TRBV7-9	TRBD1	TRBJ1-4	NA	TGTGCCAGCAGCGGGGGGACAGGGACGAGTGAAAAACTGTTTTTT	CASSGGTGTSEKLFF
TRBV6-1	NA	TRBJ2-1	once	TGTGCCAGCAACGCCTGGAATGAGCAGTTCTTC	CASNAWNEQFF
TRBV7-8	NA	TRBJ2-3	once	TGTGCCAGCAGCTTAGGAGGCGGTTCAGCTAGCACAGATACGCAGTATTTT	CASSLGGGSASTDTQYF
TRBV4-2	TRBD2	TRBJ2-5	many	TGTGCCAGCAGCCAAGTTGTTGGGACTAGCGGGCGGCAAGAGACCCAGTACTTC	CASSQVVGTSGRQETQYF
TRBV20-1	NA	TRBJ1-2	NA	TGCAGTGCTAAAGTGGACTATGGCTACACCTTC	CSAKVDYGYTF
TRBV2	NA	TRBJ2-2	NA	TGTGCCAGCAGTGGAACCCGGGTTGAGCTGTTTTTT	CASSGTRVELFF
TRBV14	TRBD2	TRBJ2-1	once	TGTGCCAGCAGCCAAGGCGGACTAGCGGGGGCCGGATGGCAGTTCTTC	CASSQGGLAGAGWQFF
TRBV19	NA	TRBJ1-3	once	TGTGCCAGTTCGGTTGTCTCTGGAAACACCATATATTTT	CASSVVSGNTIYF
TRBV2	NA	TRBJ2-2	NA	TGTGCCAGCAGTGTGTTAGAGGCCGGGGAGCTGTTTTTT	CASSVLEAGELFF
TRBV6-6	NA	TRBJ1-2	NA	TGTGCCAGCAGTTACAGGACAGCAGGCTATGGCTACACCTTC	CASSYRTAGYGYTF
TRBV5-6	NA	TRBJ2-1	NA	TGTGCCAGCAGCTTGGATAACTTAGGAACTTACAATGAGCAGTTCTTC	CASSLDNLGTYNEQFF